The rows below give T cell receptor beta chains drawn from one sample of a study of metastatic and nonmetastatic thyroid tumors. Using MiXCR, TCRdb reanalyzed the PCR reads. Among about 40,000 clones listed, about 15% were seen once. Sequenced input: blood. All receptors come from a female donor with papillary thyroid cancer or a benign thyroid nodule (not recorded which). Some clones in this sample may be carry-over from other donors' samples. CDR3s include the opening cysteine and the closing phenylalanine or tryptophan. D genes are given only for firm matches. Not every row has a clone size; where given, it reads once, few, many or a size class.

d_gene	v_gene	len	j_gene	abundance	CDR3aa	CDR3nt
TRBD2	TRBV20-1	15	TRBJ2-7	many	CSAWTSGRESYEQYF	TGCAGTGCTTGGACTAGCGGGAGGGAATCCTACGAGCAGTACTTC
TRBD1	TRBV10-3	13	TRBJ1-2	few	CAISEGQGYGYTF	TGTGCCATCAGTGAGGGACAGGGGTACGGCTACACCTTC
-	TRBV20-1	13	TRBJ2-7	many	CSAESDSQYEQYF	TGCAGTGCTGAATCCGACTCTCAGTACGAGCAGTACTTC
TRBD1	TRBV5-4	15	TRBJ1-5	few	CASSPGQGEGQPQHF	TGTGCCAGCAGCCCTGGACAGGGAGAGGGCCAGCCCCAGCATTTT
-	TRBV6-1	12	TRBJ1-6	-	CASREGNSPLHF	TGTGCCAGCAGGGAGGGAAATTCACCCCTCCACTTT
-	TRBV6-1	15	TRBJ1-2	few	CASSGRTPSNYGYTF	TGTGCCAGCAGTGGTAGGACACCCTCTAACTATGGCTACACCTTC
-	TRBV6-1	15	TRBJ1-1	many	CASRGRRSADTEAFF	TGTGCCAGCAGGGGCAGGCGGTCTGCGGACACTGAAGCTTTCTTT
-	TRBV13	19	TRBJ1-3	few	CASSTLRYRVPISGNTIYF	TGTGCCAGCAGCACCCTCCGGTACAGGGTCCCGATCTCTGGAAACACCATATATTTT
TRBD1	TRBV2	14	TRBJ2-7	many	CASKGTGGSYEQYF	TGTGCCAGCAAAGGGACAGGGGGCTCCTACGAGCAGTACTTC
TRBD1	TRBV28	14	TRBJ2-7	many	CASSLADRTYEQYF	TGTGCCAGCAGTTTAGCGGACAGGACCTACGAGCAGTACTTC
-	TRBV11-3	18	TRBJ2-7	many	CASSLGSIFRVGAYEQYF	TGTGCCAGCAGCTTAGGCAGCATTTTCAGGGTCGGGGCCTACGAGCAGTACTTC
TRBD2	TRBV24-1	15	TRBJ2-5	many	CATSEYGGAEETQYF	TGTGCCACCAGTGAATACGGGGGGGCCGAGGAGACCCAGTACTTC
-	TRBV2	12	TRBJ2-1	many	CASLQGGNEQFF	TGTGCCAGCTTACAGGGGGGGAATGAGCAGTTCTTC
-	TRBV20-1	12	TRBJ1-4	many	CSASGRNEKLFF	TGCAGTGCTAGCGGACGGAATGAAAAACTGTTTTTT
-	TRBV19	15	TRBJ1-5	-	CASSMEVRSNQPQHF	TGTGCCAGTAGTATGGAGGTTCGTAGCAATCAGCCCCAGCATTTT
-	TRBV9	16	TRBJ2-7	-	CASRRGYRVAPYEQYF	TGTGCCAGCAGGAGGGGTTATCGGGTTGCCCCCTACGAGCAGTACTTC
-	TRBV2	13	TRBJ2-7	-	CAIIDPTGYEQYF	TGTGCCATCATTGACCCGACGGGGTACGAGCAGTACTTC
-	TRBV5-6	14	TRBJ1-2	many	CASSLVETGYGYTF	TGTGCCAGCAGCTTGGTTGAGACGGGCTATGGCTACACCTTC
-	TRBV10-3	12	TRBJ2-1	many	CAASGLYNEQLF	TGTGCGGCCTCGGGTCTGTACAATGAGCAGCTCTTC
-	TRBV7-9	13	TRBJ1-1	many	CASIEGVGTEAFF	TGTGCCAGCATCGAGGGGGTGGGCACTGAAGCTTTCTTT
-	TRBV11-2	13	TRBJ1-5	many	CASSSSGNQPQHF	TGTGCCAGCAGCTCCAGCGGAAATCAGCCCCAGCATTTT
-	TRBV2	11	TRBJ2-3	many	CASKSADTQYF	TGTGCCAGCAAATCGGCGGATACGCAGTATTTT
-	TRBV20-1	13	TRBJ2-7	many	CSARGGGAYEQYF	TGCAGTGCTAGGGGCGGAGGGGCCTACGAGCAGTACTTC
-	TRBV25-1	15	TRBJ2-5	many	CASRKGQGNQETQYF	TGTGCCAGCAGGAAGGGGCAGGGAAACCAAGAGACCCAGTACTTC
-	TRBV6-2/TRBV6-3	14	TRBJ1-1	many	CASTFTRNGAEAFF	TGTGCCAGCACCTTTACAAGAAACGGCGCTGAAGCTTTCTTT
-	TRBV30	15	TRBJ1-5	many	CAWKKAGISNQPQHF	TGTGCCTGGAAGAAGGCGGGGATTAGCAATCAGCCCCAGCATTTT
-	TRBV5-1	15	TRBJ1-5	many	CASSLVGEGNQPQHF	TGCGCCAGCAGCTTGGTAGGGGAGGGCAATCAGCCCCAGCATTTT
TRBD2	TRBV20-1	16	TRBJ2-3	many	CSARDGTSGITDTQYF	TGCAGTGCTAGAGATGGGACTAGCGGGATCACAGATACGCAGTATTTT
-	TRBV7-7	13	TRBJ2-1	-	CASSLDPWAEQFF	TGTGCCAGCAGCTTAGATCCCTGGGCTGAGCAGTTCTTC
-	TRBV18	15	TRBJ1-1	-	CASSPYSPGNTEAFF	TGTGCCAGCTCACCGTACTCTCCCGGGAACACTGAAGCTTTCTTT